This record covers a single T cell receptor beta chain. With V trimmed by 0 bases and J by 5 bases, 10 bases remained unmatched. Germline V gene data show CDR1 as MDHEN and CDR2 as SYDVKM. This CDR3 has 17 residues. Per the authors' pipeline: It was from reference gene primer amplification that nucleated cell counts were estimated. Generated by immunoSEQ multiplex PCR, the TCRdb table keeps only in-frame clones and is missing some. V and J calls and clone size follow that table, whereas D and trimming were derived from the DNA. The table lists about 330,000 clones, approximately 84% of them singletons. Assignments of participants to cohorts depended upon their own reported clinical history. The data stem from a study of blood T cell repertoires in COVID-19. Study-wide background: From the United States, Italy and Spain came samples of acute and convalescent COVID-19.

The receptor comes from a woman in her thirties who had recovered from COVID-19. The source material was PBMCs or T cells enriched from blood (not recorded which). The chain recombines TRBV28 with TRBJ1-1, with 9 bases fitting TRBD1. The CDR3 sequence: CASSLWTTNRGPTEAFF. DNA of the CDR3: TGTGCCAGCAGTTTATGGACCACTAACAGGGGGCCAACTGAAGCTTTCTTT.